Listed here are 8 T cell receptor beta chains from one sample, sequenced in a study of cytotoxic CD8 clonotypes in ibrutinib-treated CLL. TCRdb keeps only in-frame clones here, not all; method: immunoSEQ multiplex PCR. The profile shows fewer than 400,000 clones, 67% of them singletons. The source was PBMCs, collected after 36 months of ibrutinib treatment. The receptor set was obtained from a human donor with chronic lymphocytic leukemia.

This clone was found a few times. The chain carries TRBV6-5 and TRBJ2-7; no clear D gene. Germline V lookup: CDR1 MNHEY, CDR2 SVGAGI. This CDR3 contains 15 residues. Trimming took 0 bases from V and 6 from J, leaving 15 bases between them. CDR3 residues: CASSYSPGPMGEQYF. The CDR3 DNA sequence: TGTGCCAGCAGTTACTCCCCCGGGCCCATGGGCGAGCAGTACTTC.

The rearrangement uses TRBV7-3 and TRBJ2-3; no clear D. Trimming took off 1 base at V and 0 bases at J, with 14 bases between the two ends. Germline V gene lookup returns CDR1 SGHTA and CDR2 FQGTGA. The CDR3 runs 17 residues. In DNA, the CDR3 is TGTGCCAGCAGCTTAAGCGGCGTAGGCACTAGCACAGATACGCAGTATTTT. Its protein product is CASSLSGVGTSTDTQYF.

The chain recombines TRBV6-5 with TRBJ1-1; D gene ambiguous. The CDR3 is 14 residues long. The germline V gene encodes CDR1 MNHEY and CDR2 SVGAGI. V was clipped by 6 bases and J by 8 bases, with 19 bases between them. The DNA for the CDR3 is TGTGCCAGCAGCCGGACGGTTGATGGTAGGGAAGCTTTCTTT. Its protein product is CASSRTVDGREAFF.

V gene TRBV4-3 combines with J gene TRBJ2-6; D not resolved. Germline lookup yields CDR1 LGHNA and CDR2 YSLEER. The CDR3 has 15 amino acids. V was trimmed by 0 bases and J by 2 bases, leaving 5 bases between them. As DNA, the CDR3 is TGCGCCAGCAGCCAAGACACTGCTGGGGCCAACGTCCTGACTTTC. Amino acids: CASSQDTAGANVLTF.

The chain employs TRBV5-1 and TRBJ2-6; 9 bases agree with TRBD2. Germline V lookup: CDR1 SGHRS, CDR2 YFSETQ. This CDR3 is built from 18 residues. V shed 0 bases, J shed 2 bases, and the junction held 6 bases outside the gene matches. Here the CDR3 reads CASSLGGTSLTGANVLTF. The CDR3 DNA reads TGCGCCAGCAGCTTGGGCGGGACTAGCTTAACTGGGGCCAACGTCCTGACTTTC.

V usage is TRBV28 and J usage is TRBJ1-2; possible D gene TRBD1, 5 bases. Germline loops: CDR1 MDHEN, CDR2 SYDVKM. Trimming removed 6 bases from V and 6 bases from J, with 23 bases in between. This CDR3 is 16 amino acids long. DNA for the CDR3: TGTGCCAGCAGGACCTCCCCAGGGTTAACTGAGAATGGCTACACCTTC. Translation gives CASRTSPGLTENGYTF.

The chain links TRBV29-1 to TRBJ1-3, with TRBD1 identical over 11 bases. This CDR3 region has 15 residues. The trim removed 7 bases at V and 0 bases at J, leaving 5 bases unmatched. Per germline, CDR1 SQVTM and CDR2 ANQGSEA. This CDR3 is CSAGTGGFSGNTIYF. CDR3 DNA: TGCAGCGCCGGGACAGGGGGATTCTCTGGAAACACCATATATTTT. The full variable domain, rest sourced from reference TRBV29-1 and TRBJ1-3, is SAVISQKPSRDICQRGTSLTIQCQVDSQVTMMFWYRQQPGQSLTLIATANQGSEATYESGFVIDKFPISRPNLTFSTLTVSNMSPEDSSIYLCSAGTGGFSGNTIYFGEGSWLTVV.

This clone turned up a few times. Germline is not matched at one junction end, which may reflect a read error. The gene calls are TRBV7-3 and TRBJ1-2, with D possibly being TRBD1 (6 bases). The length of the CDR3 is 13 residues. The germline CDR1 and CDR2 sequences are SGHTA and FQGTGA. CDR3 in DNA: TGTGCCAGCAGCTTAACAATTCGGGACACAGCATCCTTC. Translating it yields CASSLTIRDTASF. Complete variable domain (other parts from reference TRBV7-3 and TRBJ1-2): GAGVSQTPSNKVTEKGKYVELRCDPISGHTALYWYRQSLGQGPEFLIYFQGTGAADDSGLPNDRFFAVRPEGSVSTLKIQRTERGDSAVYLCASSLTIRDTASFGSGTRLTVV.